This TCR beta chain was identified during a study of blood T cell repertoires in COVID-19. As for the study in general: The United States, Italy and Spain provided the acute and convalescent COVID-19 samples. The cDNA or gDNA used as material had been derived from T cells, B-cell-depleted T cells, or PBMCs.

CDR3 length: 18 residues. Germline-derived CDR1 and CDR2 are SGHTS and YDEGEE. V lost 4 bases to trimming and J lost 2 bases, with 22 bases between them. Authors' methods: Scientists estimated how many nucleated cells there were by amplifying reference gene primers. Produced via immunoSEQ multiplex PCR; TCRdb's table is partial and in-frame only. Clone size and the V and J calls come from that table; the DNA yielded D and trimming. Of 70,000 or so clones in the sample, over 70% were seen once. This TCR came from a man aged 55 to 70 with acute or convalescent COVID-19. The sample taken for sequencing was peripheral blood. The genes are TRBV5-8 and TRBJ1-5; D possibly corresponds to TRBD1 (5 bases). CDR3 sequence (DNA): TGTGCCAGCAGCACCGGGGCAGCGATCATAGCGGGCAATCAGCCCCAGCATTTT. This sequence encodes CASSTGAAIIAGNQPQHF.